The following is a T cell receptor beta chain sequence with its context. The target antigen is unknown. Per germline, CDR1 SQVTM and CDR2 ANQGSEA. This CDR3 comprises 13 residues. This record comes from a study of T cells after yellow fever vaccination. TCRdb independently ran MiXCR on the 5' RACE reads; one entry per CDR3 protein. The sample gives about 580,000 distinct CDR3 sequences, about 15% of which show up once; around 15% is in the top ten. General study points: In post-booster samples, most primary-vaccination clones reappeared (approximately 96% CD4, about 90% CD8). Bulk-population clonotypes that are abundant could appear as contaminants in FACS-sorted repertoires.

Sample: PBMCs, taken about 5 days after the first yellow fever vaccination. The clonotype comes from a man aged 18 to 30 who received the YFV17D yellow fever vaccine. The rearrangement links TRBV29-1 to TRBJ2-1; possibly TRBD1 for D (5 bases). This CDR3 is CSARVLSYNEQFF. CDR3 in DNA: TGCAGTGCCAGGGTTCTTTCCTACAATGAGCAGTTCTTC.